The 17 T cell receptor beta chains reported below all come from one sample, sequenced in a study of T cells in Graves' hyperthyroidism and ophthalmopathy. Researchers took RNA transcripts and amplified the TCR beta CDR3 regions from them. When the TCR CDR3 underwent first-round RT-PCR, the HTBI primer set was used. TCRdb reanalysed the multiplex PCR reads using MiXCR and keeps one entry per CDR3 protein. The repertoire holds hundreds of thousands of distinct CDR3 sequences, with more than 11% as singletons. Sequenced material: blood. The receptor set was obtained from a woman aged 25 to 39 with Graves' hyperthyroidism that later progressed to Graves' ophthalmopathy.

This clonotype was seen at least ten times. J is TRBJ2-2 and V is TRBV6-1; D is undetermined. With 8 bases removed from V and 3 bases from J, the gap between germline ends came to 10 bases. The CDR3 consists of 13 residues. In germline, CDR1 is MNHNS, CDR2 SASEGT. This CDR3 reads CASHTTDTGELFF. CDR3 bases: TGTGCCAGCCACACTACCGACACCGGGGAGCTGTTTTTT.

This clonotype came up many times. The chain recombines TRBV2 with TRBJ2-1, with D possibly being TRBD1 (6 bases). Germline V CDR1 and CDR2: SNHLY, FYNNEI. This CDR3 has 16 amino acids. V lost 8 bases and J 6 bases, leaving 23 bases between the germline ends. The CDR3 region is CASSEGRAGVGNEQFF. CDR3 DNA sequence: TGTGCCAGCTCAGAGGGCAGGGCAGGGGTTGGCAATGAGCAGTTCTTC.

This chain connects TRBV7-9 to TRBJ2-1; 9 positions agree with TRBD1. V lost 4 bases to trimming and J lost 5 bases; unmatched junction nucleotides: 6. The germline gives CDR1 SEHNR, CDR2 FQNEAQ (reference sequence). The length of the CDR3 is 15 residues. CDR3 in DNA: TGTGCCAGCAGCTCTCGGACAGGGGCAAACAATGAGCAGTTCTTC. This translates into CASSSRTGANNEQFF.

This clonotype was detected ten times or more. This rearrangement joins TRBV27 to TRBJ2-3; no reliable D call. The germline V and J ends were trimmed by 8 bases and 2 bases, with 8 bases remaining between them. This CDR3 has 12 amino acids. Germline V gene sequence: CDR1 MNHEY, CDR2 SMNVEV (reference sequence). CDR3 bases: TGTGCCAGCTCATCTTACACAGATACGCAGTATTTT. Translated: CASSSYTDTQYF.

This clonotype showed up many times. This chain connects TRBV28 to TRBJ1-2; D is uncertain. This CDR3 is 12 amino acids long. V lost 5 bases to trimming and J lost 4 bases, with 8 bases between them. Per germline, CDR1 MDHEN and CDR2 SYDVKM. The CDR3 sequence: CASSPRSYGYTF. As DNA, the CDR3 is TGTGCCAGCAGTCCCCGGTCCTATGGCTACACCTTC.

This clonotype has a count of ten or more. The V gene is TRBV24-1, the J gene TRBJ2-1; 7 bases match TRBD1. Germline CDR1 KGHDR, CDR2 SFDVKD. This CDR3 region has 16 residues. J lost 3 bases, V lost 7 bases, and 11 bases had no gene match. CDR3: CATSSTAGDSYNEQFF. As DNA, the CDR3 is TGTGCCACCAGCTCCACGGCAGGGGACAGCTACAATGAGCAGTTCTTC.

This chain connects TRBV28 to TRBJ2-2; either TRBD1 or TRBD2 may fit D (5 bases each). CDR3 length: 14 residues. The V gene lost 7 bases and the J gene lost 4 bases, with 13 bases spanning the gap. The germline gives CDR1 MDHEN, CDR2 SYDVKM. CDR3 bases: TGTGCCAGCACCCGGGGCGGTCTCACCGGGGAGCTGTTTTTT. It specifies CASTRGGLTGELFF.

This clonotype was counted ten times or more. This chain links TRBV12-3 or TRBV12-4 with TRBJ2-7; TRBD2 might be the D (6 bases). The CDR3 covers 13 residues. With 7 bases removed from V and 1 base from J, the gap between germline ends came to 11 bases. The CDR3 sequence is CASTSAFSYEQYF. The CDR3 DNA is TGTGCCAGCACTAGCGCGTTTTCCTACGAGCAGTACTTC.

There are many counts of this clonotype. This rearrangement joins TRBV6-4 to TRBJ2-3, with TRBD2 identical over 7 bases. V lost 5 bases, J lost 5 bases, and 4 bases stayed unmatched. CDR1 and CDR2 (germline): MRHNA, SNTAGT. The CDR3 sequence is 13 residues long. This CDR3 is CASSFLAEDTQYF. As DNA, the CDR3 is TGTGCCAGCAGTTTCCTAGCGGAAGATACGCAGTATTTT.

CDR3 protein: CAISEQTGRSGEQYF. CDR3 nucleotide sequence: TGTGCCATCAGTGAGCAAACAGGTCGGTCGGGGGAGCAGTACTTC. The chain employs TRBV10-3 and TRBJ2-7, with D possibly being TRBD1 or TRBD2 (5 bases each). CDR3 size: 15 residues. V dropped 2 bases and J dropped 7 bases, with 18 bases sitting between them. The germline gives CDR1 ENHRY, CDR2 SYGVKD.

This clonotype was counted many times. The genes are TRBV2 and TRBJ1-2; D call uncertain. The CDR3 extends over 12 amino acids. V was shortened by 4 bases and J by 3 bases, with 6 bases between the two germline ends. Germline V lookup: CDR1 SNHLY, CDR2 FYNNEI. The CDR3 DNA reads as TGTGCCAGCAGTGGCGAGGACTATGGCTACACCTTC. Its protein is CASSGEDYGYTF.

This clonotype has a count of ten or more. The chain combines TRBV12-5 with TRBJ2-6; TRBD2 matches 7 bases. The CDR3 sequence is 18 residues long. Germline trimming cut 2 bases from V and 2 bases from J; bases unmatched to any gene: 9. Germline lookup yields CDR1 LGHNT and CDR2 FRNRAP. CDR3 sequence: CASGLWDVGLAGANVLTF. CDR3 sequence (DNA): TGTGCTAGTGGTTTGTGGGACGTAGGACTAGCTGGGGCCAACGTCCTGACTTTC.

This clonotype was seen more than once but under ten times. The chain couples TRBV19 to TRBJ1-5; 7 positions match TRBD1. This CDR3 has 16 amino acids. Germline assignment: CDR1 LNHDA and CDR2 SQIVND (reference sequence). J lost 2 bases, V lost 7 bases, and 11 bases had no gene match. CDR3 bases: TGTGCCAGTACCCGTACAGGGGTTAGTGGCAATCAGCCCCAGCATTTT. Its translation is CASTRTGVSGNQPQHF.

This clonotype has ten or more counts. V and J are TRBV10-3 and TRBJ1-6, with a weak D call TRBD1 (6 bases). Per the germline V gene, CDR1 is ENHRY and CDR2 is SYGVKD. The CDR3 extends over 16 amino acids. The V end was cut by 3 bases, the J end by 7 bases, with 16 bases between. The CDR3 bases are TGTGCCATCAGTGAAAGGGCCACAGGGAGGAATTCACCCCTCCACTTT. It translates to CAISERATGRNSPLHF.

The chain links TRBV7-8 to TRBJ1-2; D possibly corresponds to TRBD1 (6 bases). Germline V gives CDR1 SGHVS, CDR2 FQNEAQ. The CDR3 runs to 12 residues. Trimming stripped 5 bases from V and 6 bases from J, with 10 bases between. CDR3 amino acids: CASSEHRDGYTF. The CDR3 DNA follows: TGTGCCAGCAGCGAACACAGGGATGGCTACACCTTC.

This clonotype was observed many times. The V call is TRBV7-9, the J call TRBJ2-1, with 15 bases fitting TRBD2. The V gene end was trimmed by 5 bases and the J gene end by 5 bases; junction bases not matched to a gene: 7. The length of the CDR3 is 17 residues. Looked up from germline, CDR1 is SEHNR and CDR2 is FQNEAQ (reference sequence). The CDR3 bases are TGTGCCAGCAGCCCAGGACTAGCGGGAGGGCCGGACAATGAGCAGTTCTTC. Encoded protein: CASSPGLAGGPDNEQFF.

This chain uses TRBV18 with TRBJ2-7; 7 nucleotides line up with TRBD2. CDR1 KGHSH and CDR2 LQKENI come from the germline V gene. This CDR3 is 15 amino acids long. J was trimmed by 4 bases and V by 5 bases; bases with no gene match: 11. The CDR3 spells CASSTRVTSRYEQYF. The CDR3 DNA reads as TGTGCCAGCTCAACGCGAGTGACTAGCAGATACGAGCAGTACTTC.